Listed below are T cell receptor beta chains from one sample, sequenced in a study of T cells in Graves' hyperthyroidism and ophthalmopathy. TCRdb analysed the multiplex PCR reads with MiXCR anew, one entry per CDR3 protein. The repertoire consists of roughly 740,000 distinct CDR3 sequences, with about 15% occurring once and the leading ten covering roughly 8%. Sequences were obtained from blood. The receptor set was obtained from a man between 18 and 29 years old with Graves' hyperthyroidism. Both conserved end residues are part of each CDR3. D genes are given only for firm matches. Rows may omit the clone size; those that give it use once, few, many or a size class.

DNA: TGCAGTGCTAGAGTAGGGGGGACTAGCGTTCGCAGTGAGCAGTTCTTC; CDR3: CSARVGGTSVRSEQFF; J: TRBJ2-1; V: TRBV20-1; size: few; D: TRBD2
DNA: TGCAGTGCTAGAGTGGCAGGGGATTCACCCCTCCACTTT; CDR3: CSARVAGDSPLHF; J: TRBJ1-6; V: TRBV20-1; size: few; D: NA
DNA: TGTGCCAGCAGCATAGGACCCGGGACAGGGTTCTCTGGGGCCAACGTCCTGACTTTC; CDR3: CASSIGPGTGFSGANVLTF; J: TRBJ2-6; V: TRBV7-6; size: NA; D: TRBD1
DNA: TGCAGTGCTAGAGATCTCGGGGGGAGCTATGGCTACACCTTC; CDR3: CSARDLGGSYGYTF; J: TRBJ1-2; V: TRBV20-1; size: NA; D: NA
DNA: TGTGCCAGCAGTTTATCGCGGGGGTCTCAGCCCCAGCATTTT; CDR3: CASSLSRGSQPQHF; J: TRBJ1-5; V: TRBV27; size: few; D: NA
DNA: TGCGCCAGCAGCCCGCGACAGGTCCAGGGAGCTTTCTTT; CDR3: CASSPRQVQGAFF; J: TRBJ1-1; V: TRBV4-1; size: NA; D: NA
DNA: TGCAGTGCTAGAAAAGCAGGTCTCTCCTCCTACGAGCAGTACTTC; CDR3: CSARKAGLSSYEQYF; J: TRBJ2-7; V: TRBV20-1; size: few; D: NA
DNA: TGTGCCAGCAAACCGACTTTGGACAGGGCTCAAGAGACCCAGTACTTC; CDR3: CASKPTLDRAQETQYF; J: TRBJ2-5; V: TRBV27; size: many; D: TRBD1
DNA: TGCAGTGCTAGACCCGACGAAGCGGGAGGGTCTTACGAGCAGTACTTC; CDR3: CSARPDEAGGSYEQYF; J: TRBJ2-7; V: TRBV20-1; size: few; D: TRBD2
DNA: TGTGCCAGCAGCCCTGACAGGATAACTGAAGCTTTCTTT; CDR3: CASSPDRITEAFF; J: TRBJ1-1; V: TRBV28; size: many; D: NA
DNA: TGTGCCAGCTTTGCTGATACAGGGATCGACACTGAAGCTTTCTTT; CDR3: CASFADTGIDTEAFF; J: TRBJ1-1; V: TRBV27; size: once; D: NA
DNA: TGCAGTGCTAGAGACGAATATTACGGCAATCAGCCCCAGCATTTT; CDR3: CSARDEYYGNQPQHF; J: TRBJ1-5; V: TRBV20-1; size: many; D: NA
DNA: TGTGCCAGCAGCCCGGGGACTAGCGGGAGGGATGAGCAGTTCTTC; CDR3: CASSPGTSGRDEQFF; J: TRBJ2-1; V: TRBV5-8; size: NA; D: TRBD2
DNA: TGTGCCAGCAGCTTACTTAGGACAGGGGGCCACTACGAGCAGTACTTC; CDR3: CASSLLRTGGHYEQYF; J: TRBJ2-7; V: TRBV11-2; size: few; D: TRBD1
DNA: TGTGCCAGTAGCGACTTGGGAGGAACAGATACGCAGTATTTT; CDR3: CASSDLGGTDTQYF; J: TRBJ2-3; V: TRBV19; size: many; D: NA
DNA: TGCAGTGCGGTTACTAGCGGGAGGAGTTCAGATACGCAGTATTTT; CDR3: CSAVTSGRSSDTQYF; J: TRBJ2-3; V: TRBV20-1; size: few; D: TRBD2
DNA: TGCGCCAGCAGCGTAGGACAGGACGGCTATGGCTACACCTTC; CDR3: CASSVGQDGYGYTF; J: TRBJ1-2; V: TRBV5-1; size: NA; D: TRBD1
DNA: TGTGCCAGTAGTATTGGCTGGAGCTCCTACGAGCAGTACTTC; CDR3: CASSIGWSSYEQYF; J: TRBJ2-7; V: TRBV19; size: NA; D: NA
DNA: TGTGCCAGCAGCTTTGACAGCCCCGAGCAGTACTTC; CDR3: CASSFDSPEQYF; J: TRBJ2-7; V: TRBV11-3; size: NA; D: NA
DNA: TGTGCCAGCATCGCGTGGCAGGGATCCTACGAGCAGTACTTC; CDR3: CASIAWQGSYEQYF; J: TRBJ2-7; V: TRBV6-1; size: many; D: NA
DNA: TGTGCCTGGAGGGCCCCCGGAGTGGACGAGCAGTACTTC; CDR3: CAWRAPGVDEQYF; J: TRBJ2-7; V: TRBV30; size: few; D: NA
DNA: TGCAGTGCTAGAGGGCGTGTTTTGGGCTACACCTTC; CDR3: CSARGRVLGYTF; J: TRBJ1-2; V: TRBV20-1; size: NA; D: NA
DNA: TGCAGTGCTAGGGAAGGGACTAACCTGTTAGGGGAGCAGTACTTC; CDR3: CSAREGTNLLGEQYF; J: TRBJ2-7; V: TRBV20-1; size: many; D: TRBD2
DNA: TGCGCCAGCAGCTGGGGTCCGGGGAACACCGGGGAGCTGTTTTTT; CDR3: CASSWGPGNTGELFF; J: TRBJ2-2; V: TRBV5-1; size: few; D: NA
DNA: TGTGCCAGCAGCTTATCGGGACAGTACGAGCAGTACTTC; CDR3: CASSLSGQYEQYF; J: TRBJ2-7; V: TRBV11-3; size: NA; D: TRBD1
DNA: TGTGCCAGCAGTGAACGGACTAGCGGGAGGGCCGAGCAGTACTTC; CDR3: CASSERTSGRAEQYF; J: TRBJ2-7; V: TRBV2; size: many; D: TRBD2
DNA: TGTGCCAGCAGACCTGACAGGGGCTTGGAGCCGGTTACGCAGTATTTT; CDR3: CASRPDRGLEPVTQYF; J: TRBJ2-3; V: TRBV11-3; size: many; D: TRBD1
DNA: TGTACCAGCACAAGCGGGAGGGCAGACACCGGGGAGCTGTTTTTT; CDR3: CTSTSGRADTGELFF; J: TRBJ2-2; V: TRBV7-2; size: NA; D: TRBD2
DNA: TGCAGCGTTGTGGGGGGCTCGATCTATGGCTACACCTTC; CDR3: CSVVGGSIYGYTF; J: TRBJ1-2; V: TRBV29-1; size: NA; D: NA
DNA: TGTGCCTGGAGTCGGGGCAGGAGCGCTAACTATGGCTACACCTTC; CDR3: CAWSRGRSANYGYTF; J: TRBJ1-2; V: TRBV30; size: many; D: NA
DNA: TGCAGTGCCAATAGGGGGCCAGGGGCGACATATGGCTACACCTTC; CDR3: CSANRGPGATYGYTF; J: TRBJ1-2; V: TRBV20-1; size: many; D: TRBD1
DNA: TGTGCCAGCAGCTTAGCGGGACAGGGATCAGATACGCAGTATTTT; CDR3: CASSLAGQGSDTQYF; J: TRBJ2-3; V: TRBV7-9; size: many; D: TRBD1
DNA: TGTGCCAGCAGCGTAGGCCTAGCGGAAGAGACCCAGTACTTC; CDR3: CASSVGLAEETQYF; J: TRBJ2-5; V: TRBV9; size: few; D: TRBD2
DNA: TGTGCCAGCAGCCTGACGGGGAGTGAGCAGTTCTTC; CDR3: CASSLTGSEQFF; J: TRBJ2-1; V: TRBV7-3; size: many; D: NA
DNA: TGTGCTAGTGGTTTGCCACGGAAGACAGCGATGAACACTGAAGCTTTCTTT; CDR3: CASGLPRKTAMNTEAFF; J: TRBJ1-1; V: TRBV12-5; size: many; D: NA
DNA: TGTGCCAGCAGCCGGGGGCTTAACTCGGAGCAGTACTTC; CDR3: CASSRGLNSEQYF; J: TRBJ2-7; V: TRBV6-1; size: NA; D: NA
DNA: TGTGCCAGTAGTCCCCGCCCGGGCGACCGGAGCACTGAAGCTTTCTTT; CDR3: CASSPRPGDRSTEAFF; J: TRBJ1-1; V: TRBV19; size: NA; D: NA
DNA: TGCGCCAGCAGCCAAGTGGGGAGCGCCGGACTAGCGGGATCTACGTACAATGAGCAGTTCTTC; CDR3: CASSQVGSAGLAGSTYNEQFF; J: TRBJ2-1; V: TRBV4-3; size: once; D: TRBD2
DNA: TGTGCCAGCAGCGGACAGGGTCTCTCGGAGACCCAGTACTTC; CDR3: CASSGQGLSETQYF; J: TRBJ2-5; V: TRBV6-1; size: few; D: TRBD1
DNA: TGTGCCAGCAGCTCGCCTGGCAGGGTAGAGACCCAGTACTTC; CDR3: CASSSPGRVETQYF; J: TRBJ2-5; V: TRBV7-2; size: many; D: NA
DNA: TGTGCCAGCTCACCAACAGGGGAGATCACCGGGGAGCTGTTTTTT; CDR3: CASSPTGEITGELFF; J: TRBJ2-2; V: TRBV18; size: many; D: TRBD1
DNA: TGTGCCAGCAGTCAAGGACAGGGGTTCCGGGTTGGCGGGGAGCTGTTTTTT; CDR3: CASSQGQGFRVGGELFF; J: TRBJ2-2; V: TRBV28; size: few; D: TRBD1
DNA: TGTGCCAGCAGCCAACCCCCGAGTGCAGATACGCAGTATTTT; CDR3: CASSQPPSADTQYF; J: TRBJ2-3; V: TRBV11-2; size: many; D: NA
DNA: TGTGCCAGCAGCTCACAGACGGGTAACACTGAAGCTTTCTTT; CDR3: CASSSQTGNTEAFF; J: TRBJ1-1; V: TRBV7-9; size: NA; D: NA
DNA: TGTGCCAGCAGTGAAAGGACGGCGAACACTGAAGCTTTCTTT; CDR3: CASSERTANTEAFF; J: TRBJ1-1; V: TRBV25-1; size: many; D: NA
DNA: TGTGCCTGGGCCCAGGGGGCGGAAAAACTGTTTTTT; CDR3: CAWAQGAEKLFF; J: TRBJ1-4; V: TRBV30; size: many; D: TRBD1
DNA: TGTGCCAGCTCACCCTTGGAGAACACTGAAGCTTTCTTT; CDR3: CASSPLENTEAFF; J: TRBJ1-1; V: TRBV18; size: many; D: NA
DNA: TGTGCCAGCAGCCTGTTTAAGGACAGGGAGGGGGGCTACACCTTC; CDR3: CASSLFKDREGGYTF; J: TRBJ1-2; V: TRBV7-9; size: NA; D: TRBD1
DNA: TGTGCCAGCAGTTTGCTAGCGGTCCGCTCCTACGAGCAGTACTTC; CDR3: CASSLLAVRSYEQYF; J: TRBJ2-7; V: TRBV28; size: NA; D: TRBD2
DNA: TGTGCCAGCAGACGGGGGGGAACCTACGAGCAGTACTTC; CDR3: CASRRGGTYEQYF; J: TRBJ2-7; V: TRBV27; size: NA; D: TRBD2
DNA: TGCGCCAGCAGCTTGTCAGGGACAGGAAGCGGGGCCAACGTCCTGACTTTC; CDR3: CASSLSGTGSGANVLTF; J: TRBJ2-6; V: TRBV5-1; size: NA; D: TRBD1
DNA: TGTGCCAGCAGCGGGAGTCCGACTAGCGGGGGGAGGAATGAGCAGTTCTTC; CDR3: CASSGSPTSGGRNEQFF; J: TRBJ2-1; V: TRBV9; size: NA; D: TRBD2
DNA: TGCGCCAGCAGCCAAGGCCCCGGACAGCAAACCGGATACGAGCAGTACTTC; CDR3: CASSQGPGQQTGYEQYF; J: TRBJ2-7; V: TRBV4-1; size: few; D: NA
DNA: TGTGCCAGCAGCTTAGCGCGACTTAACACCGGGGAGCTGTTTTTT; CDR3: CASSLARLNTGELFF; J: TRBJ2-2; V: TRBV7-8; size: many; D: NA
DNA: TGTGCCAGCAGTTTCGCGCAGACCGGAATGTATGGCTACACCTTC; CDR3: CASSFAQTGMYGYTF; J: TRBJ1-2; V: TRBV28; size: many; D: NA